This T cell receptor (beta chain) was found in a study of T cells in Graves' hyperthyroidism and ophthalmopathy. RNA transcripts provided the source from which TCR beta CDR3 regions were amplified. First-round RT-PCR of the TCR CDR3 relied on the HTBI primer set. TCRdb reprocessed the multiplex PCR reads via MiXCR and lists one record per CDR3 protein. Here the sample spans about 300,000 distinct CDR3 sequences, around a quarter being singletons. In its sample, this clonotype was seen many times. Antigen: not known. Study-level points and caveats: Most expanded thyroid clonotypes above 0.001 also appeared in blood.

CDR3 length: 16 amino acids. Germline values: CDR1 KGHDR, CDR2 SFDVKD. Losses at the gene ends were 3 bases for V and 4 bases for J; bases not matched to a gene: 7. Patients with uncontrolled infections, other autoimmune diseases, pregnancy or lactation were excluded. This chain connects TRBV24-1 to TRBJ2-2; 7 bases match TRBD2. The TCR comes from a man in his forties or fifties with Graves' hyperthyroidism that later progressed to Graves' ophthalmopathy. The sequenced sample consisted of blood. For the CDR3, the DNA is TGTGCCACCAGTGATCCCGGGGGGAGTAGCACCGGGGAGCTGTTTTTT. This encodes CATSDPGGSSTGELFF.